Detailed here is one T cell receptor beta chain. The protocol was immunoSEQ multiplex PCR, while the TCRdb copy is restricted to in-frame clones and leaves out a portion. The sample includes hundreds of thousands of clones, 85% to 90% of them seen just once. The CDR3 consists of 14 residues. V was shortened by 4 bases and J by 8 bases, with 16 bases between the two germline ends. Germline CDR1 is SGHDT and CDR2 is YYEEEE. The sample originates from a study of shared T cell receptors in the human thymus. These sequences were also reported in another study, on human thymus T cells. That work states: Thymus was obtained from resections taken during corrective heart surgery. Among unrelated individuals, related research reported thymic repertoires that overlapped highly.

This rearrangement joins TRBV5-6 to TRBJ2-4; a weak D match, TRBD2 (6 bases). The receptor comes from a boy under two years old with a congenital heart defect. The sample consisted of thymocytes. Here the CDR3 DNA reads TGTGCCAGCAGCCTGGAGGGACCGGGGGACATTCAGTACTTC. This encodes CASSLEGPGDIQYF.